A single sample is the source of the 6 T cell receptor beta chains below, sequenced in a study of OX40 agonist ivuxolimab in advanced cancers. Repertoires were generated with immunoSEQ multiplex PCR, while TCRdb's copy carries only in-frame clones and drops some. The data show 95,000 or so clones, around 82% seen once. The sequencing used CD4+ or CD8+ T cells sorted from blood, collected in a trial of the OX40 agonist ivuxolimab. These receptors were taken from an adult with an advanced solid tumor such as melanoma, head and neck, liver or kidney cancer.

The rearrangement links TRBV7-9 to TRBJ2-1, with D maybe TRBD2 (6 bases). This CDR3 spans 17 amino acids. Germline V lookup: CDR1 SEHNR, CDR2 FQNEAQ (reference sequence). The V gene lost 6 bases and the J gene lost 2 bases, with 20 bases spanning the gap. DNA of the CDR3: TGTGCCAGCAGTCCCAATGTGCCTAGCGCACCCTACAATGAGCAGTTCTTC. It is translated as CASSPNVPSAPYNEQFF.

V gene TRBV11-2 combines with J gene TRBJ2-2, with 10 positions matching TRBD1. The CDR3 spans 13 residues. Germline assignment: CDR1 SGHAT and CDR2 FQNNGV. The V and J ends lost 5 bases and 11 bases, in that order; junction bases with no gene match: 5. CDR3 sequence: CASSPGTGAELFF. The CDR3 DNA reads as TGTGCCAGCAGCCCCGGGACAGGGGCTGAGCTGTTTTTT.

The chain has TRBV27 and TRBJ2-3; no firm D call. Germline-derived CDR1 and CDR2 are MNHEY and SMNVEV (reference sequence). V lost 2 bases to trimming and J lost 2 bases, with 8 bases between them. The length of the CDR3 is 14 residues. The CDR3 region has the DNA TGTGCCAGCAGTTTAGTCAGAAACACAGATACGCAGTATTTT. Translation: CASSLVRNTDTQYF.

The gene calls are TRBV5-1 and TRBJ1-3; 7 bases fit TRBD1. The CDR3 is 16 residues long. Germline V CDR1 and CDR2: SGHRS, YFSETQ. Trimming removed 0 bases from V and 2 bases from J; junction bases left unmatched: 5. CDR3 nucleotides: TGCGCCAGCAGCTTGGGAACAGGGGACGCTGGAAACACCATATATTTT. Translating it yields CASSLGTGDAGNTIYF.

In this sample, this clone turned up a few times. V and J are TRBV11-2 and TRBJ2-7; D call uncertain. V lost 6 bases and J lost 3, with 12 bases in between. This CDR3 region has 13 residues. Germline lookup yields CDR1 SGHAT and CDR2 FQNNGV. The chain's CDR3 is CASRINPYYEQYF. The CDR3 DNA follows: TGTGCCAGCAGGATTAACCCTTACTACGAGCAGTACTTC.

The chain recombines TRBV4-3 with TRBJ1-5, with TRBD1 matching 8 bases. CDR1 LGHNA and CDR2 YSLEER come from the germline V gene. CDR3 length: 17 residues. Losses at the gene ends were 0 bases for V and 0 bases for J; bases not matched to a gene: 4. The CDR3 coding sequence is TGCGCCAGCAGCCAAGATTGGGACAGGTATAGCAATCAGCCCCAGCATTTT. It translates to CASSQDWDRYSNQPQHF.